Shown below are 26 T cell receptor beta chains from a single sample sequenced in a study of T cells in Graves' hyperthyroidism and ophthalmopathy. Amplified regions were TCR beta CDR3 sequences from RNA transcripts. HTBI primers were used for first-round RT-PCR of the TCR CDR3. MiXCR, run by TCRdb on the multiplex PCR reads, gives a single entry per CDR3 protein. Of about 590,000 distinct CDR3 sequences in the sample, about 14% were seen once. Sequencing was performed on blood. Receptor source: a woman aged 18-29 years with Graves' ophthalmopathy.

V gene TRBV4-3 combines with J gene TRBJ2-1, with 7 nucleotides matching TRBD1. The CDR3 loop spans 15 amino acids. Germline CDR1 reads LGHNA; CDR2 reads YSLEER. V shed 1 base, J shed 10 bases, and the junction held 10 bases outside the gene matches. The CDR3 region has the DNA TGCGCCAGCAGCCAAGGGACAGGCCCTAATGAAGAGCAGTTCTTC. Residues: CASSQGTGPNEEQFF.

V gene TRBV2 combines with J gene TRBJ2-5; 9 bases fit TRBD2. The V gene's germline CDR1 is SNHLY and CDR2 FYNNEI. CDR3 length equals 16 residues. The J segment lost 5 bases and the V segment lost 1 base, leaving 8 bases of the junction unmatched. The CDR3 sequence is CASSEELAGKDETQYF. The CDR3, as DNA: TGTGCCAGCAGTGAAGAGCTAGCGGGAAAGGATGAGACCCAGTACTTC.

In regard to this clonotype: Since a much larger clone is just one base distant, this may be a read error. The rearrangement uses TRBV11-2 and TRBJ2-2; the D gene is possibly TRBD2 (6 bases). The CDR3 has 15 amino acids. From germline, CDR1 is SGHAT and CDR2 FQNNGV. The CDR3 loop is CAGSLVREATGELFF. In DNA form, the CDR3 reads TGTGCCGGCAGCTTAGTCAGGGAGGCCACCGGGGAGCTGTTTTTT.

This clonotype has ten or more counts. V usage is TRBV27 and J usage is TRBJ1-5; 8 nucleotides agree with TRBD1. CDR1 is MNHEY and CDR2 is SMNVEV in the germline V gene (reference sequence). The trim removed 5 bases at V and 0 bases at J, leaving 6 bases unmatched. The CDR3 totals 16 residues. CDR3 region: CASSRGQVNSNQPQHF. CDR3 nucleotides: TGTGCCAGCAGTAGGGGACAGGTGAATAGCAATCAGCCCCAGCATTTT.

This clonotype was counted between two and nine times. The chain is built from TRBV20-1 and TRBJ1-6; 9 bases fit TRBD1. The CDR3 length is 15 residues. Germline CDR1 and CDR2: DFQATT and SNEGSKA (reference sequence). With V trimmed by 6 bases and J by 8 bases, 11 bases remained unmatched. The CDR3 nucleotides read TGCAGTGCCCCTAGGGGGCGGACAGGGGATTCACCCCTCCACTTT. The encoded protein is CSAPRGRTGDSPLHF.

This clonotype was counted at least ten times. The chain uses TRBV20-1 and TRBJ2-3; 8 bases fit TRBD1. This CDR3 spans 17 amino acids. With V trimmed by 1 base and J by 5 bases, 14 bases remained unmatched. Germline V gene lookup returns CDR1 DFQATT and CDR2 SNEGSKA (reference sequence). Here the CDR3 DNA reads TGCAGTGCTAGAGCAATGAGTCTAGGACAGGGCGGAGATACGCAGTATTTT. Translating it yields CSARAMSLGQGGDTQYF.

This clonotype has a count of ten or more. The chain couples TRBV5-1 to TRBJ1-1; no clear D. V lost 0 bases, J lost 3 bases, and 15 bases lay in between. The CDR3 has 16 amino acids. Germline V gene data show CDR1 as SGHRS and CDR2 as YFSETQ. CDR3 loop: CASSLAGVGRDTEAFF. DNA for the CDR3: TGCGCCAGCAGCTTGGCCGGGGTCGGAAGGGACACTGAAGCTTTCTTT.

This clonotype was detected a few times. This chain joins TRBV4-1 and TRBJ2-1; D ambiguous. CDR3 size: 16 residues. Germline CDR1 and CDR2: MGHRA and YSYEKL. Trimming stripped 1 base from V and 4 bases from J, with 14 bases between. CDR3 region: CASSQVELNPYNEQFF. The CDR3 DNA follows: TGCGCCAGCAGCCAAGTAGAACTGAATCCATACAATGAGCAGTTCTTC.

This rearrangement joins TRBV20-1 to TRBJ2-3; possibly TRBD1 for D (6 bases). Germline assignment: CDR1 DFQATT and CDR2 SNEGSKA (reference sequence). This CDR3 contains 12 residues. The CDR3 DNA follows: TGCAGGGCCGGGACAAGCACAGATACGCAGTATTTT. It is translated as CRAGTSTDTQYF.

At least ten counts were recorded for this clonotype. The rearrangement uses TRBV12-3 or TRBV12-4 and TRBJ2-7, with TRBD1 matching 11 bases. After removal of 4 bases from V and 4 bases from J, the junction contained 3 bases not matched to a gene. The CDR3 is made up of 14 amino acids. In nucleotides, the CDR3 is TGTGCCAGCAGTTCATGGGACAGGGGGTACGAGCAGTACTTC. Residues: CASSSWDRGYEQYF.

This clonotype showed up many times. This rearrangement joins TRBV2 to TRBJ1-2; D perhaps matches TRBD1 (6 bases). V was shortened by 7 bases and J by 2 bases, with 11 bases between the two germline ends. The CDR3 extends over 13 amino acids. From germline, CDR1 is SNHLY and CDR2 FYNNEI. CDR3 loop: CASNTGINYGYTF. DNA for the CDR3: TGTGCCAGCAATACAGGGATCAACTATGGCTACACCTTC.

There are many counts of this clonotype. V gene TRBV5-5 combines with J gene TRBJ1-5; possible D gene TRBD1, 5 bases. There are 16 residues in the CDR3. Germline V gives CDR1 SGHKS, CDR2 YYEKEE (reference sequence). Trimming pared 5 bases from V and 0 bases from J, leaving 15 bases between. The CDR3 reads CASRPNDRVSNQPQHF. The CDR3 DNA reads TGTGCCAGCAGACCGAATGACAGAGTTAGCAATCAGCCCCAGCATTTT.

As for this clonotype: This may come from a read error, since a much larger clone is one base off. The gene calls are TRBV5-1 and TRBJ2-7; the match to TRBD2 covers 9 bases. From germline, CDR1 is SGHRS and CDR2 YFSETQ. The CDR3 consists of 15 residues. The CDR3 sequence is CASSFNSGSKGERYF. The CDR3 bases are TGCGCCAGCAGCTTCAATAGCGGGAGTAAAGGCGAGCGGTACTTC.

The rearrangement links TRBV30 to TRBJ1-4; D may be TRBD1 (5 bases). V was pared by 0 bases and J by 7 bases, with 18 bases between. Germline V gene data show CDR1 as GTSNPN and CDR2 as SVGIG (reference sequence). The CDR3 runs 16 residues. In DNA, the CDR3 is TGTGCCTGGAGTGTACTGACGGGGACGCCCGCTGAAAAACTGTTTTTT. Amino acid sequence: CAWSVLTGTPAEKLFF.

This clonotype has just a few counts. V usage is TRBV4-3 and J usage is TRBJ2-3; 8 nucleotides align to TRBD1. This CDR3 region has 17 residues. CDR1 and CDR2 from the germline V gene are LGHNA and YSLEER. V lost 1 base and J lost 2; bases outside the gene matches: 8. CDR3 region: CASSQGGPGQDTDTQYF. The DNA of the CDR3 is TGCGCCAGCAGCCAAGGGGGACCGGGACAGGACACAGATACGCAGTATTTT.

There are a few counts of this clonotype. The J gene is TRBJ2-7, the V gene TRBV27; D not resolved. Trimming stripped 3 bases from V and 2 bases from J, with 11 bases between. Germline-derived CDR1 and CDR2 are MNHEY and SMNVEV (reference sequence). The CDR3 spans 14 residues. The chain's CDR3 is CASSFSATPYEQYF. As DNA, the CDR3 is TGTGCCAGCAGTTTCTCGGCGACTCCCTACGAGCAGTACTTC.

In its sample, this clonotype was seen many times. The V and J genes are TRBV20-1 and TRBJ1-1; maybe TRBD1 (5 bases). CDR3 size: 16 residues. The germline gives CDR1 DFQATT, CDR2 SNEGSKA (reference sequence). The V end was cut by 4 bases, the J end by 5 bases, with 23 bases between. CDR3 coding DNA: TGCAGTGCTACCGGGGCCCTCCGGTCGGGGGGGACTGAAGCTTTCTTT. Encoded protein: CSATGALRSGGTEAFF.

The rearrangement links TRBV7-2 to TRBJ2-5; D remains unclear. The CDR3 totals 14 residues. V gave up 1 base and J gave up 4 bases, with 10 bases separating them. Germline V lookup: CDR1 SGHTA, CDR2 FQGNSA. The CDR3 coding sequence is TGTGCCAGCAGCTTAGGGGCTAGAGTAGAGACCCAGTACTTC. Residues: CASSLGARVETQYF.

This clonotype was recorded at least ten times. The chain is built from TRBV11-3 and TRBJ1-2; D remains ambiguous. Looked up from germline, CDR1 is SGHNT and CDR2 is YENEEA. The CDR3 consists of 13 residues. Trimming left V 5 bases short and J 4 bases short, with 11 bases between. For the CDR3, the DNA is TGTGCCAGCAGCAGGTCACGGGGCTATGGCTACACCTTC. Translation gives CASSRSRGYGYTF.

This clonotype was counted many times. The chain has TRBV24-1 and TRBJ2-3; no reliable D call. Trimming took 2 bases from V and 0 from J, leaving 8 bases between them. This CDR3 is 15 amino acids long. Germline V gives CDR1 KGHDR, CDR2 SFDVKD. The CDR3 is CATSDSWSSTDTQYF. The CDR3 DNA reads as TGTGCCACCAGTGATTCCTGGTCTAGCACAGATACGCAGTATTTT.

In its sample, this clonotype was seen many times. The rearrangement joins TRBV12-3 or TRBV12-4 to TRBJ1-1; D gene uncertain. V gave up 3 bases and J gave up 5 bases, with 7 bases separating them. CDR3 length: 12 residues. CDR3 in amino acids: CASSFVWTEAFF. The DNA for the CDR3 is TGTGCCAGCAGTTTTGTGTGGACTGAAGCTTTCTTT.

The CDR3 reads CASSYPFYF. The CDR3 coding sequence is TGTGCCAGCAGTTACCCTTTTTACTTC. This chain links TRBV6-2 or TRBV6-3 with TRBJ2-5, with D unclear. This CDR3 comprises 9 residues. CDR1 is MNHEY, CDR2 SVGEGT, per germline. Trimming removed 2 bases from V and 14 bases from J, with 6 bases in between.

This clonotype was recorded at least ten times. The CDR3 bases are TGTGCCAGCACCCTCGGTCAGGACTACGAGCAGTACTTC. Its translation is CASTLGQDYEQYF. The rearrangement links TRBV2 to TRBJ2-7; no definite D call. This CDR3 is built from 13 residues. Germline CDR1 SNHLY, CDR2 FYNNEI. V lost 7 bases and J 3 bases, leaving 13 bases between the germline ends.

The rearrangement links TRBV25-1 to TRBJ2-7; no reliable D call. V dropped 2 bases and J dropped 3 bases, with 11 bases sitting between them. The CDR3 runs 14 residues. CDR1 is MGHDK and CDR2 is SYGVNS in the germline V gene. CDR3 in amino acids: CASSEEFLGYEQYF. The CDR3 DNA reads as TGTGCCAGCAGTGAAGAATTTTTGGGCTACGAGCAGTACTTC.

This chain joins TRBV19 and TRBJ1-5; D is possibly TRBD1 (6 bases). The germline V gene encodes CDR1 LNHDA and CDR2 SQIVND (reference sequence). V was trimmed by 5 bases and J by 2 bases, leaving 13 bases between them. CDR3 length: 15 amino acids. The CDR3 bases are TGTGCCAGTAGTTACAGGGTCGGTGGCAATCAGCCCCAGCATTTT. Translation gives CASSYRVGGNQPQHF.

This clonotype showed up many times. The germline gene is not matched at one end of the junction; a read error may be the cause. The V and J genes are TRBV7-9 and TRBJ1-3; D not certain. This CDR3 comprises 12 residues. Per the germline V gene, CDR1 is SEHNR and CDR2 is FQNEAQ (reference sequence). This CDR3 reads CASSLGGNTIYF. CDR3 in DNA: TGTGCCAGCAGTTTAGGTGGAAACACCATATATTTT.